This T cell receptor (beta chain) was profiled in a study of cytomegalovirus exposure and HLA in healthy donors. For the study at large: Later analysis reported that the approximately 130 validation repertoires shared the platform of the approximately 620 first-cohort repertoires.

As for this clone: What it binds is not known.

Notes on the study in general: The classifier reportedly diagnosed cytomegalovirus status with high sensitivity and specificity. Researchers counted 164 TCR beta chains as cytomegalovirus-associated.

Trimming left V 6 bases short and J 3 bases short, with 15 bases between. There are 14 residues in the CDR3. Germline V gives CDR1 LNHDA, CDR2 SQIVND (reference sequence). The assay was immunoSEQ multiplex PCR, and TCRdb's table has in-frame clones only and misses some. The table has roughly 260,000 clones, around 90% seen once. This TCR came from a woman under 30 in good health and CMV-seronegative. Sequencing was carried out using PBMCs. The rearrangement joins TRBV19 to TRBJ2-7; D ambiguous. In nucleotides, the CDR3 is TGTGCCAGTAGCCCGGGTTTGCGAAGCTACGAGCAGTACTTC. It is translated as CASSPGLRSYEQYF.